The 19 T cell receptor beta chains presented below share a single source sample, sequenced in a study of Ad26.COV2.S vaccination and SARS-CoV-2 variants (TCRdb year 2021). The sample's treatment or condition label, in plain terms: roughly 18 received Ad26.COV2.S at low or high dose, single or two shots; roughly 5 received placebo; per-sample allocation not given. Repertoires of vaccine and placebo recipients were sequenced from samples taken on day 63 after the first injection. Library creation used the immunoSEQ multiplex PCR assay. The table was pulled from immuneACCESS by TCRdb, which kept in-frame rearrangements only. Such tables lose some clones; where checked, under half of the loss comes from unresolved V genes, and the rest has no known cause. For this sample the table gives 430,000 or so clones, of which 89% were detected only once. Approximately 2.5% of the sample goes to the ten largest clones.

The sample in question was peripheral blood, obtained in a trial of Ad26.COV2.S vaccine versus placebo. These receptors originate from a person between 18 and 65 years old who received the Ad26.COV2.S COVID-19 vaccine or a placebo.

The chain employs TRBV3-1 (or the pseudogene TRBV3-2) and TRBJ2-2, with D tentatively TRBD1 or TRBD2 (5 bases each). Trimming removed 3 bases from V and 7 bases from J, with 15 bases in between. The CDR3 is made up of 15 amino acids. The germline CDR1 and CDR2 sequences are LGHDT and YNNKEL (reference sequence). The CDR3 protein is CASSQRGALGGELFF. The CDR3 DNA reads as TGTGCCAGCAGCCAGAGGGGTGCCTTAGGCGGGGAGCTGTTTTTT.

There are a few counts of this clone. V and J are TRBV12-3 or TRBV12-4 and TRBJ1-1; unclear D gene. The CDR3 spans 12 residues. Trimming removed 11 bases from V and 1 base from J, with 11 bases in between. The CDR3: CAGKGRNTEAFF. Written as DNA, the CDR3 is TGTGCCGGGAAAGGGAGGAACACTGAAGCTTTCTTT.

There are a few counts of this clone. The chain employs TRBV4-2 and TRBJ2-1; 7 bases line up with TRBD1. Germline V gives CDR1 LGHNA, CDR2 YNFKEQ. Trimming cost V 3 bases and J 14 bases; bases outside gene matches: 13. The length of the CDR3 is 14 residues. The CDR3 region has the DNA TGTGCCAGCAGCCACCCGACGGACAGGCACTGGAAGTTCTTC. Encoded protein: CASSHPTDRHWKFF.

V gene TRBV7-2 combines with J gene TRBJ2-1; 10 nucleotides align to TRBD1. Germline-derived CDR1 and CDR2 are SGHTA and FQGNSA. J gave up 7 bases and V 2 bases, and 5 bases lay outside the gene matches. CDR3 length: 15 amino acids. The CDR3 DNA follows: TGTGCCAGCAGCTTAAGACAGGGGGCGATGAATGAGCAGTTCTTC. Protein sequence: CASSLRQGAMNEQFF.

In its sample, this clone was seen once. The V and J genes are TRBV7-8 and TRBJ1-2; D is unresolved. Trimming removed 6 bases from V and 4 bases from J, with 21 bases in between. This CDR3 spans 16 amino acids. CDR1 and CDR2 (germline): SGHVS, FQNEAQ. The CDR3 is CASSPSLTRSAYGYTF. The CDR3 coding sequence is TGTGCCAGCAGTCCATCCTTGACGCGGAGTGCCTATGGCTACACCTTC. The full variable domain, completed using reference TRBV7-8 and TRBJ1-2, is GAGVSQSPRYKVAKRGQDVALRCDPISGHVSLFWYQQALGQGPEFLTYFQNEAQLDKSGLPSDRFFAERPEGSVSTLKIQRTQQEDSAVYLCASSPSLTRSAYGYTFGSGTRLTVV.

The chain recombines TRBV24-1 with TRBJ2-5, with 9 bases identical to TRBD1. Germline CDR1 KGHDR, CDR2 SFDVKD. This CDR3 is 15 amino acids long. After removal of 2 bases from V and 4 bases from J, the junction contained 4 bases not matched to a gene. This CDR3 is CATSDWTGAGETQYF. In nucleotides, the CDR3 is TGTGCCACCAGTGATTGGACAGGGGCTGGAGAGACCCAGTACTTC.

The CDR3 loop reads CASSQGALQGNEKLFF. The CDR3 nucleotides read TGTGCCAGCAGCCAAGGGGCCCTCCAGGGTAATGAAAAACTGTTTTTT. The chain is built from TRBV4-2 and TRBJ1-4; maybe TRBD1 (5 bases). Germline CDR1 LGHNA, CDR2 YNFKEQ. The V end lost 1 base, the J end lost 4 bases, and 13 bases lay between the germline ends. The CDR3 totals 16 residues.

The rearrangement links TRBV7-2 to TRBJ2-2; weak D call: TRBD1 (6 bases). The CDR3 consists of 18 residues. Germline CDR1 reads SGHTA; CDR2 reads FQGNSA. With 1 base removed from V and 2 bases from J, the gap between germline ends came to 17 bases. The chain's CDR3 is CASSLDPRTALNTGELFF. The CDR3 DNA reads TGTGCCAGCAGCTTAGACCCGAGGACAGCCTTAAACACCGGGGAGCTGTTTTTT.

The chain combines TRBV7-2 with TRBJ2-5; TRBD1 agrees at 8 bases. V was pared by 5 bases and J by 7 bases, with 15 bases of the junction left unmatched. Germline-derived CDR1 and CDR2 are SGHTA and FQGNSA. This CDR3 has 16 amino acids. The CDR3 coding sequence is TGTGCCAGCAGCCCGGCTTCGGGACAGGTACTGATGACCCAGTACTTC. It codes for CASSPASGQVLMTQYF. The entire variable domain, with the rest obtained from reference TRBV7-2 and TRBJ2-5, is as follows: GAGVSQSPSNKVTEKGKDVELRCDPISGHTALYWYRQSLGQGLEFLIYFQGNSAPDKSGLPSDRFSAERTGGSVSTLTIQRTQQEDSAVYLCASSPASGQVLMTQYFGPGTRLLVL.

This chain uses TRBV29-1 with TRBJ2-7; D is perhaps TRBD2 (6 bases). Germline lookup yields CDR1 SQVTM and CDR2 ANQGSEA. Trimming left V 5 bases short and J 3 bases short, with 17 bases between. This CDR3 spans 14 amino acids. The CDR3 loop reads CSVRGAGKSYEQYF. In DNA, the CDR3 is TGCAGCGTTCGAGGAGCGGGCAAAAGCTACGAGCAGTACTTC.

This clone was counted once. The chain recombines TRBV7-8 with TRBJ2-7; TRBD2 aligns across 11 bases. J lost 5 bases, V lost 8 bases, and 17 bases had no gene match. Per germline, CDR1 SGHVS and CDR2 FQNEAQ. The CDR3 length is 17 residues. The CDR3 DNA reads TGTGCCAGCTCGTTCCCGTTTTTAGCGGGAGGGCCGGACGAGCAGTACGTC. Its translation: CASSFPFLAGGPDEQYV.

The chain is built from TRBV5-1 and TRBJ1-5, with TRBD1 as a possible D gene (6 bases). CDR3 length: 13 amino acids. With 7 bases removed from V and 4 bases from J, the gap between germline ends came to 12 bases. Germline assignment: CDR1 SGHRS and CDR2 YFSETQ. The CDR3 here is CASSGDVNQPQHF. The DNA for the CDR3 is TGCGCCAGCTCAGGGGACGTAAATCAGCCCCAGCATTTT.

J is TRBJ1-3 and V is TRBV9; TRBD1 is a possible D gene (5 bases). The ends were cut back, 0 bases at V and 2 bases at J, with 9 bases in the middle. The CDR3 extends over 15 amino acids. Germline loops: CDR1 SGDLS, CDR2 YYNGEE. DNA for the CDR3: TGTGCCAGCAGCGTAGAGGGGTCTGCTGGAAACACCATATATTTT. It is translated as CASSVEGSAGNTIYF.

In DNA form, the CDR3 reads TGTGCCAGCAGCCCCCCTAGGGAAATGAACACTGAAGCTTTCTTT. Its protein is CASSPPREMNTEAFF. V usage is TRBV6-5 and J usage is TRBJ1-1; D ambiguous. The CDR3 covers 15 residues. CDR1 MNHEY and CDR2 SVGAGI come from the germline V gene. Trimming took 6 bases from V and 0 from J, leaving 14 bases between them.

The V call is TRBV7-9, the J call TRBJ2-1, with TRBD2 identical over 8 bases. V gave up 5 bases and J gave up 7 bases; unmatched junction bases: 10. CDR3 size: 15 residues. Germline CDR1 and CDR2: SEHNR and FQNEAQ (reference sequence). This CDR3 reads CASSPAWTSQNEQFF. CDR3 nucleotides: TGTGCCAGCAGCCCGGCGTGGACTAGCCAGAATGAGCAGTTCTTC. Filled out from reference TRBV7-9 and TRBJ2-1, the complete variable domain reads DTGVSQNPRHKITKRGQNVTFRCDPISEHNRLYWYRQTLGQGPEFLTYFQNEAQLEKSRLLSDRFSAERPKGSFSTLEIQRTEQGDSAMYLCASSPAWTSQNEQFFGPGTRLTVL.

The rearrangement uses TRBV5-1 and TRBJ1-1; the D gene is possibly TRBD1 (6 bases). CDR1 is SGHRS, CDR2 YFSETQ, per germline. This CDR3 comprises 17 residues. V dropped 0 bases and J dropped 0 bases, with 15 bases sitting between them. The CDR3 DNA follows: TGCGCCAGCAGCTTGGGGCCGCAGGGGCTCATGAACACTGAAGCTTTCTTT. This sequence encodes CASSLGPQGLMNTEAFF.

The V gene is TRBV28, the J gene TRBJ2-5; D is ambiguous. V was clipped by 4 bases and J by 5 bases, with 17 bases between them. CDR1 MDHEN and CDR2 SYDVKM come from the germline V gene. The CDR3 runs 15 residues. CDR3 DNA sequence: TGTGCCAGCAGTTCGGCCTCCAATATGGGGGAGACCCAGTACTTC. This encodes CASSSASNMGETQYF.

This chain joins TRBV9 and TRBJ2-5; 8 bases are a match to TRBD2. V trimming: 3 bases; J trimming: 5 bases; junction bases outside the gene matches: 9. The CDR3 totals 15 residues. CDR1 is SGDLS and CDR2 is YYNGEE in the germline V gene. CDR3 loop: CASSADSGLVETQYF. The DNA for the CDR3 is TGTGCCAGCAGCGCAGACTCGGGACTAGTGGAGACCCAGTACTTC.

The rearrangement links TRBV10-3 to TRBJ2-5; D is unresolved. The CDR3 has 16 residues. Germline CDR1 and CDR2: ENHRY and SYGVKD. V lost 3 bases and J 2 bases, leaving 16 bases between the germline ends. The CDR3 region is CAISDSKWQAQETQYF. The CDR3 DNA sequence: TGTGCCATCAGTGATTCAAAGTGGCAGGCACAAGAGACCCAGTACTTC.